This T cell receptor beta chain originates from a study of T cell responses to AZD1222 COVID-19 vaccine. Across the study: Recipients boosted at about 4 weeks or about 12 weeks are pooled.

The CDR3 covers 14 residues. The V end was cut by 5 bases, the J end by 4 bases, with 14 bases between. In germline, CDR1 is SEHNR, CDR2 FQNEAQ (reference sequence). Study results and limitations: Only a handful of people who got AZD1222 tested seropositive at baseline. Donors were chiefly white British, with a greater number of females, and clonal diversity was perhaps underestimated. When two AZD1222 doses had been given, Spike-specific TCR breadth and depth rose.

Sequencing was performed with immunoSEQ multiplex PCR; in TCRdb, only in-frame clones are kept and a portion is missing. Seen here are over 85,000 clones, approximately 90% observed once, and the top ten hold over 1.5%. A few counts support this clone. Its antigen is not identified. This chain joins TRBV7-9 and TRBJ2-5; D ambiguous. The origin of this receptor is an adult in good health. The sample here was peripheral blood, taken on day 0 of AZD1222 vaccination. Here the CDR3 DNA reads TGTGCCAGCAGCATCACGGTCCCCCCAGAGACCCAGTACTTC. Amino acids: CASSITVPPETQYF. Full variable domain (rest looked up from reference TRBV7-9 and TRBJ2-5): DTGVSQNPRHKITKRGQNVTFRCDPISEHNRLYWYRQTLGQGPEFLTYFQNEAQLEKSRLLSDRFSAERPKGSFSTLEIQRTEQGDSAMYLCASSITVPPETQYFGPGTRLLVL.